Listed here are 18 T cell receptor beta chains from one sample, sequenced in a study of blood T cell repertoires in COVID-19. Repertoires were generated with immunoSEQ multiplex PCR, while TCRdb's copy carries only in-frame clones and drops some. The sample lists some 200,000 clones; 80% to 90% were seen once. The sample was PBMCs or T cells enriched from blood (not recorded which). These receptors were taken from a woman younger than 30 in a cohort exposed to, infected with or recovered from COVID-19 (not recorded which).

This rearrangement joins TRBV19 to TRBJ1-1; 8 bases match TRBD1. This CDR3 comprises 14 residues. Per germline, CDR1 LNHDA and CDR2 SQIVND (reference sequence). After removal of 3 bases from V and 6 bases from J, the junction contained 6 bases not matched to a gene. CDR3 DNA sequence: TGTGCCAGTAGTATTCAGGGGGCTAAGCCTGAAGCTTTCTTT. Translating it yields CASSIQGAKPEAFF.

With regard to this clone: At the DNA level, this CDR3 is encoded by other sequences in the same sample as well. The chain has TRBV7-9 and TRBJ2-3; 7 nucleotides align to TRBD1. Germline lookup yields CDR1 SEHNR and CDR2 FQNEAQ (reference sequence). V lost 5 bases and J lost 3; bases outside the gene matches: 8. The CDR3 loop spans 15 amino acids. CDR3 loop: CASSPGGHLTDTQYF. CDR3 bases: TGTGCCAGCAGCCCAGGGGGACACTTGACAGATACGCAGTATTTT.

The CDR3 nucleotides are TGTGCCATCAGTGAGTCGTCAGGGGATCAGCCCCAGCATTTT. This sequence encodes CAISESSGDQPQHF. The chain joins TRBV10-3 to TRBJ1-5; a possible D gene is TRBD1 (6 bases). This CDR3 comprises 14 residues. Germline V lookup: CDR1 ENHRY, CDR2 SYGVKD. The V end lost 0 bases, the J end lost 5 bases, and 8 bases lay between the germline ends.

The V gene is TRBV19, the J gene TRBJ2-7; 10 nucleotides match TRBD2. CDR3 length: 16 residues. The germline CDR1 and CDR2 sequences are LNHDA and SQIVND (reference sequence). V was pared by 5 bases and J by 5 bases, with 12 bases of the junction left unmatched. Here the CDR3 DNA reads TGTGCCAGTAGTCCCCCGAGGACTAGCGGTAGGGACGAGCAGTACTTC. Encoded protein: CASSPPRTSGRDEQYF. Full variable domain (outside the CDR3, taken from reference TRBV19 and TRBJ2-7): DGGITQSPKYLFRKEGQNVTLSCEQNLNHDAMYWYRQDPGQGLRLIYYSQIVNDFQKGDIAEGYSVSREKKESFPLTVTSAQKNPTAFYLCASSPPRTSGRDEQYFGPGTRLTVT.

As DNA, the CDR3 is TGTGCCAGCAGCCAAGGATTCGGCACCACGGGCGGGGAGCTGTTTTTT. This codes for CASSQGFGTTGGELFF. This chain links TRBV3-1 (or the pseudogene TRBV3-2) with TRBJ2-2, with no clear D. CDR1 is LGHDT and CDR2 is YNNKEL in the germline V gene (reference sequence). V gave up 1 base and J gave up 7 bases, with 16 bases separating them. The CDR3 covers 16 residues.

The rearrangement joins TRBV6-6 to TRBJ1-1, with a possible D match to TRBD1 (6 bases). Germline CDR1 is MNHNY and CDR2 is SVGAGI (reference sequence). V lost 0 bases and J lost 1, with 12 bases in between. The CDR3 totals 16 residues. The chain's CDR3 is CASSYSRGGGNTEAFF. CDR3 nucleotides: TGTGCCAGCAGTTACTCGAGGGGGGGCGGGAACACTGAAGCTTTCTTT.

The CDR3 region has the DNA TGTGCCAGCAGTGAAACTGGTCCCCTCTACAATGAGCAGTTCTTC. The encoded protein is CASSETGPLYNEQFF. The chain uses TRBV6-1 and TRBJ2-1; the D is unclear. This CDR3 is built from 15 residues. Trimming left V 2 bases short and J 3 bases short, with 11 bases between. The germline CDR1 and CDR2 sequences are MNHNS and SASEGT.

The chain carries TRBV25-1 and TRBJ2-7, with 8 bases aligning to TRBD1. Germline CDR1 and CDR2: MGHDK and SYGVNS. V shed 0 bases and J 5 bases; nucleotides not matched to a gene: 6. This CDR3 has 15 residues. The CDR3 spells CASSEYGQGRNEQYF. CDR3 in DNA: TGTGCCAGCAGTGAATACGGACAGGGAAGGAACGAGCAGTACTTC.

The rearrangement joins TRBV4-1 to TRBJ1-2; 8 nucleotides line up with TRBD1. Germline CDR1 reads MGHRA; CDR2 reads YSYEKL. The CDR3 has 13 amino acids. V trimming: 4 bases; J trimming: 5 bases; junction bases outside the gene matches: 3. CDR3 DNA sequence: TGCGCCAGCAGCCCGGACAGGGATTATGGCTACACCTTC. Translation gives CASSPDRDYGYTF.

This clone was counted a single time. V usage is TRBV6-1 and J usage is TRBJ1-4; unclear D gene. The CDR3 loop spans 12 amino acids. The germline V and J ends were trimmed by 2 bases and 7 bases, with 5 bases remaining between them. The germline CDR1 and CDR2 sequences are MNHNS and SASEGT. The CDR3: CASSEFIEKLFF. CDR3 bases: TGTGCCAGCAGTGAATTTATTGAAAAACTGTTTTTT.

The chain recombines TRBV5-1 with TRBJ2-1, with D tentatively TRBD2 (6 bases). The germline gives CDR1 SGHRS, CDR2 YFSETQ. CDR3 size: 15 residues. Trimming stripped 6 bases from V and 7 bases from J, with 20 bases between. The CDR3 DNA reads TGCGCCAGCATTATCATCCCGGGAGAGGAAAATGAGCAGTTCTTC. Translated: CASIIIPGEENEQFF.

The rearrangement joins TRBV5-4 to TRBJ2-3, with 13 bases matching TRBD2. Germline V gene data show CDR1 as SGHNT and CDR2 as YYREEE (reference sequence). Germline trimming cut 3 bases from V and 6 bases from J; bases unmatched to any gene: 7. This CDR3 spans 16 amino acids. CDR3 DNA: TGTGCCAGCAGCTCGCAACTAGCGGGGGGGGGCGATACGCAGTATTTT. As protein: CASSSQLAGGGDTQYF.

Notes on this clone: The sample holds other DNA sequences that translate to the same CDR3. This sequence joins TRBV18 and TRBJ1-1; possibly TRBD1 for D (5 bases). Germline assignment: CDR1 KGHSH and CDR2 LQKENI. The CDR3 is 14 residues long. V was trimmed by 1 base and J by 1 base, leaving 7 bases between them. CDR3 sequence (DNA): TGTGCCAGCTCACCACGCAGGGAGAACACTGAAGCTTTCTTT. It encodes CASSPRRENTEAFF.

This rearrangement joins TRBV23-1 to TRBJ2-1, with 9 bases lining up with TRBD1. TRBV23-1 is an open reading frame whose function is uncertain. After removal of 7 bases from V and 7 bases from J, the junction contained 11 bases not matched to a gene. The CDR3 extends over 15 amino acids. The CDR3 DNA is TGCGCCAGCAAGCGGACAGGGGACGTTTGTAATGAGCAGTTCTTC. This encodes CASKRTGDVCNEQFF.

The rearrangement joins TRBV7-6 to TRBJ2-5, with 7 bases fitting TRBD1. This CDR3 comprises 15 residues. Germline assignment: CDR1 SGHVS and CDR2 FNYEAQ. The V segment lost 4 bases and the J segment 5 bases; nucleotides outside the gene matches: 10. The CDR3 region is CASSWRQGSVETQYF. CDR3 in DNA: TGTGCCAGCAGCTGGAGACAGGGTTCGGTGGAGACCCAGTACTTC.

The rearrangement uses TRBV23-1 and TRBJ1-2, with unresolved D. TRBV23-1 is an ORF, with its function uncertain. The CDR3 sequence is 14 residues long. V was trimmed by 4 bases and J by 3 bases, leaving 12 bases between them. The CDR3 nucleotides are TGCGCCAGCAGTCCCGGGAGGACGTACTATGGCTACACCTTC. Protein sequence: CASSPGRTYYGYTF.

The V and J genes are TRBV28 and TRBJ2-7, with D maybe TRBD1 (5 bases). The CDR3 has 14 amino acids. Trimming shortened V by 5 bases and J by 0 bases, and 11 bases separated the two germline ends. Germline V gene lookup returns CDR1 MDHEN and CDR2 SYDVKM. DNA of the CDR3: TGTGCCAGCAGTGCCTGGGGCCACTCCTACGAGCAGTACTTC. Translated: CASSAWGHSYEQYF.

The gene calls are TRBV2 and TRBJ1-2; a possible D gene is TRBD1 (5 bases). The CDR3 is 12 residues long. Germline V gene lookup returns CDR1 SNHLY and CDR2 FYNNEI. V lost 9 bases to trimming and J lost 1 base, with 9 bases between them. The chain's CDR3 is CARKGFNYGYTF. CDR3 coding DNA: TGTGCCAGGAAGGGGTTTAACTATGGCTACACCTTC. Complete variable domain (other parts from reference TRBV2 and TRBJ1-2): EPEVTQTPSHQVTQMGQEVILRCVPISNHLYFYWYRQILGQKVEFLVSFYNNEISEKSEIFDDQFSVERPDGSNFTLKIRSTKLEDSAMYFCARKGFNYGYTFGSGTRLTVV.